A single sample gave rise to the 15 T cell receptor beta chains below, sequenced in a study of cytomegalovirus exposure and HLA in healthy donors. PCR was performed using 60 Vbeta and 13 Jbeta primers. Sequenced by immunoSEQ multiplex PCR; TCRdb stores in-frame clones only, minus some. The sample has 200,000 to 250,000 clones, over 70% seen once; the top ten hold 2.5% to 3%. What was sequenced was PBMCs. Receptors were obtained from a woman in her sixties or seventies in good health and CMV-seropositive.

V usage is TRBV27 and J usage is TRBJ1-2; the match to TRBD1 covers 10 bases. The CDR3 spans 15 residues. The germline CDR1 and CDR2 sequences are MNHEY and SMNVEV (reference sequence). V lost 5 bases and J lost 4; bases outside the gene matches: 7. CDR3 bases: TGTGCCAGCAGTCCCCGGACAGGGGGGCTCTATGGCTACACCTTC. Its translation: CASSPRTGGLYGYTF.

This rearrangement joins TRBV5-1 to TRBJ2-7; TRBD1 is a possible D gene (5 bases). CDR1 and CDR2 (germline): SGHRS, YFSETQ. There are 13 residues in the CDR3. The germline V and J ends were trimmed by 1 base and 7 bases, with 12 bases remaining between them. In DNA, the CDR3 is TGCGCCAGCAGCTTGAATCAGGGTCGAGAGCAGTACTTC. Residues: CASSLNQGREQYF.

The chain has TRBV18 and TRBJ1-4, with 7 bases aligning to TRBD1. The V and J ends lost 4 bases and 2 bases, in that order; junction bases with no gene match: 4. The CDR3 loop spans 15 amino acids. Looked up from germline, CDR1 is KGHSH and CDR2 is LQKENI. For the CDR3, the DNA is TGTGCCAGCTCACTACCGACAGGGACTAATGAAAAACTGTTTTTT. It encodes CASSLPTGTNEKLFF.

V gene TRBV7-2 combines with J gene TRBJ2-7; D is possibly TRBD1 (7 bases). Trimming pared 5 bases from V and 4 bases from J, leaving 9 bases between. Per germline, CDR1 SGHTA and CDR2 FQGNSA. CDR3 length equals 12 residues. CDR3 sequence: CASSAGQYEQYF. The DNA for the CDR3 is TGTGCCAGCAGCGCGGGACAGTACGAGCAGTACTTC.

This clone came up a few times. This chain uses TRBV5-4 with TRBJ2-7; maybe TRBD2 (6 bases). The germline gives CDR1 SGHNT, CDR2 YYREEE (reference sequence). The CDR3 has 15 residues. Between the trimmed V and J ends, which lost 0 bases and 3 bases, there was a span of 13 bases. CDR3 sequence reads: CASSLEGGALYEQYF. The CDR3 nucleotides read TGTGCCAGCAGCTTGGAAGGCGGGGCCCTCTACGAGCAGTACTTC.

The chain links TRBV2 to TRBJ2-5, with 7 bases identical to TRBD2. J was trimmed by 7 bases and V by 4 bases; bases with no gene match: 0. CDR1 is SNHLY, CDR2 FYNNEI, per germline. This CDR3 has 11 residues. CDR3 in amino acids: CASSAGGTQYF. The DNA of the CDR3 is TGTGCCAGCAGTGCGGGGGGGACCCAGTACTTC.

CDR3 sequence: CASGRENTIYF. CDR3 bases: TGTGCCAGCGGACGGGAGAACACCATATATTTT. This chain joins TRBV27 and TRBJ1-3; no clear D. The CDR3 spans 11 residues. Germline CDR1 and CDR2: MNHEY and SMNVEV (reference sequence). The V end was cut by 8 bases, the J end by 7 bases, with 9 bases between.

The chain employs TRBV2 and TRBJ2-7; 11 bases agree with TRBD2. V trimming: 6 bases; J trimming: 0 bases; junction bases outside the gene matches: 1. This CDR3 contains 14 residues. Germline assignment: CDR1 SNHLY and CDR2 FYNNEI. The CDR3 region is CASRGLAASYEQYF. CDR3 sequence (DNA): TGTGCCAGCAGGGGACTAGCGGCCTCCTACGAGCAGTACTTC.

This clone was picked up one time. The chain joins TRBV28 to TRBJ2-7; 11 positions match TRBD1. J was trimmed by 6 bases and V by 5 bases; bases with no gene match: 6. Per the germline V gene, CDR1 is MDHEN and CDR2 is SYDVKM. There are 14 residues in the CDR3. Here the CDR3 reads CASSGPGQGGEQYF. Written as DNA, the CDR3 is TGTGCCAGCAGTGGACCGGGACAGGGGGGCGAGCAGTACTTC.

The V call is TRBV6-1, the J call TRBJ1-4, with D unclear. Per the germline V gene, CDR1 is MNHNS and CDR2 is SASEGT. The germline V and J ends were trimmed by 2 bases and 7 bases, with 11 bases remaining between them. This CDR3 comprises 14 residues. The CDR3, as DNA: TGTGCCAGCAGTGAATCCTCAAACACTGAAAAACTGTTTTTT. It encodes CASSESSNTEKLFF.

The V and J genes are TRBV21-1 and TRBJ2-7; no DNA check was done on the table's D call, TRBD2. TRBV21-1 is given as a pseudogene. This CDR3 is 13 amino acids long. Here the CDR3 DNA reads TGTGCCAGCAGCAAATACGCGGGCTGCGAGCAGTACTTC. It is translated as CASSKYAGCEQYF.

This chain connects TRBV5-4 to TRBJ2-5; D might be TRBD2 (6 bases). The V and J ends lost 4 bases and 2 bases respectively, with 15 bases between them. The CDR3 has 15 amino acids. The germline V gene encodes CDR1 SGHNT and CDR2 YYREEE (reference sequence). The CDR3 here is CASSLGTAKQETQYF. The CDR3 DNA sequence: TGTGCCAGCAGCCTCGGGACTGCTAAGCAAGAGACCCAGTACTTC.

This clone was observed a handful of times. The V gene is TRBV6-1, the J gene TRBJ2-7, with 11 bases aligning to TRBD2. V shed 1 base, J shed 9 bases, and the junction held 11 bases outside the gene matches. Looked up from germline, CDR1 is MNHNS and CDR2 is SASEGT. This CDR3 is 16 amino acids long. The CDR3 region has the DNA TGTGCCAGCAGTGAAGGACTAGCGGGAAGGCTCAGAGGGCAGTACTTC. Protein: CASSEGLAGRLRGQYF.

The V call is TRBV6-1, the J call TRBJ2-3; 7 bases match TRBD2. V lost 2 bases, J lost 4 bases, and 9 bases stayed unmatched. CDR1 is MNHNS, CDR2 SASEGT, per germline. The CDR3 is 16 amino acids. The CDR3 coding sequence is TGTGCCAGCAGTGAAAGGGGCGGGAGTCGCCCAGATACGCAGTATTTT. Translation: CASSERGGSRPDTQYF.

This chain links TRBV10-3 with TRBJ2-1, with TRBD1 matching 9 bases. Germline V gene sequence: CDR1 ENHRY, CDR2 SYGVKD. Germline trimming cut 7 bases from V and 0 bases from J; bases unmatched to any gene: 16. The CDR3 extends over 19 amino acids. DNA for the CDR3: TGTGCCATCAAAGGGGACAGGGCCAGGTCCTCCTTCTCCTACAATGAGCAGTTCTTC. This translates into CAIKGDRARSSFSYNEQFF.